Below, one T cell receptor (beta chain) is given with its context. Antigen specificity is unknown. This sample is drawn from a study of graft-versus-host responses after intestinal transplantation. Across the study: The whole recipient group had anti-thymocyte globulin induction followed by tacrolimus and steroids for around three years.

Regarding the study as a whole: An association linked early post-transplant HvG declines with peak circulating GvH clone levels. Present in recipient marrow, GvH clones included some that appeared first in ileum or blood.

From germline, CDR1 is LNHDA and CDR2 SQIVND (reference sequence). The CDR3 length is 14 residues. Trimming removed 2 bases from V and 7 bases from J; junction bases left unmatched: 7. Here immunoSEQ multiplex PCR was the method, and the copy in TCRdb shows in-frame clones only, minus some. The sample comprises under 150,000 clones, 95% of which are singletons, and 3% to 4% rests with the top ten. This receptor was identified in a human donor who received an intestinal transplant. V is TRBV19 and J is TRBJ1-2; 7 bases agree with TRBD1. Sequencing was performed on unstimulated CD8+ T cells sorted from spleen or lymph node cells, taken before intestinal transplant. CDR3 amino acids: CASSITTGVAGYTF. The CDR3 bases are TGTGCCAGTAGTATAACCACAGGGGTGGCTGGCTACACCTTC.